The text below deals with one TCR beta chain. Its antigen is not known. This sample was included in a study of hypomethylating agent response in myelodysplastic syndrome. The wider study: Of patients, 8 of 11 got azacitidine and 3 of 11 decitabine. The myelodysplastic syndrome patients comprised several men and a couple of women. General study points: Only 11 to 12 patients were analyzed in this small cohort.

Each sample had 400 ng DNA, as two 200 ng replicates, at survey resolution. Produced via immunoSEQ multiplex PCR; TCRdb's table is partial and in-frame only. This table holds about 6,200 clones, 80% to 90% found once. Trimming took 3 bases from V and 8 from J, leaving 11 bases between them. CDR3 length: 13 residues. Germline assignment: CDR1 MDHEN and CDR2 SYDVKM. This chain connects TRBV28 to TRBJ2-1; tentatively, D is TRBD2 (5 bases). Here the sequenced sample was bone marrow, taken before or after starting hypomethylating agent treatment for myelodysplastic syndrome (not recorded which). This sequence was found in a human donor with myelodysplastic syndrome. CDR3 residues: CASSLTGMDEQFF. The CDR3 DNA sequence: TGTGCCAGCAGTTTGACGGGGATGGATGAGCAGTTCTTC.